This entry describes one TCR beta chain. A much larger clone differs from this one at a single base, so this may be a read error. This table comes from immunoSEQ multiplex PCR, and its TCRdb copy is limited to in-frame clones, with some not included. The sample contains fewer than 70,000 clones, around 81% of which appear only once. The source of the sample is a study of blood T cell repertoires in COVID-19. The sequence derives from a human donor in a cohort sampled during active COVID-19. Input material: peripheral blood.

The CDR3, as DNA: TGTGCCAGCAGTTGGGGGGGGGATCCCAATCAGCCCCAGGATTTT. Translated: CASSWGGDPNQPQDF. V and J are TRBV27 and TRBJ1-5, with D tentatively TRBD1 (5 bases). This CDR3 has 15 residues. CDR1 is MNHEY and CDR2 is SMNVEV in the germline V gene (reference sequence).